The 5 T cell receptor beta chains reported below all come from one sample, sequenced in a study of T-cell reconstitution after alpha-beta-depleted transplantation in children. The authors prepared the TCRbeta library with unique molecular identifiers. TCRdb used MiXCR to reprocess the PCR reads, holding one entry per CDR3 protein. Here the sample spans some 290,000 distinct CDR3 sequences, approximately 23% being singletons. Sequences were derived from PBMCs, mostly from graft donor cells, sampled 180 days after TCRalphabeta/CD19-depleted stem cell transplant. Source of these receptors: a male patient younger than 18 who had a stem cell transplant for acute lymphoblastic leukemia, so the T cells may come from the graft donor.

This clonotype showed up just a few times. This sequence joins TRBV4-2 and TRBJ2-7, with 10 bases aligning to TRBD1. The J segment lost 4 bases and the V segment lost 0 bases, leaving 15 bases of the junction unmatched. The CDR3 spans 19 residues. The germline CDR1 and CDR2 sequences are LGHNA and YNFKEQ. The CDR3 region has the DNA TGTGCCAGCAGCCAAGAACGACAGGGGGCGGATATCTGGCTTTACGAGCAGTACTTC. Its translation is CASSQERQGADIWLYEQYF.

A few counts support this clonotype. V usage is TRBV7-9 and J usage is TRBJ1-2; D unclear. Germline V lookup: CDR1 SEHNR, CDR2 FQNEAQ (reference sequence). There are 14 residues in the CDR3. V lost 5 bases and J 4 bases, leaving 14 bases between the germline ends. CDR3 nucleotide sequence: TGTGCCAGCAGCCATACGTCGGGGAGCTATGGCTACACCTTC. Translation: CASSHTSGSYGYTF.

Here the CDR3 DNA reads TGCGCCAGCAGCTTGGAAAGTGGAGCGGGAGCCGGGGAGACCCAGTACTTC. This translates into CASSLESGAGAGETQYF. The chain uses TRBV5-1 and TRBJ2-5, with 8 bases lining up with TRBD2. CDR1 SGHRS and CDR2 YFSETQ come from the germline V gene. This CDR3 has 17 amino acids. The V gene end was trimmed by 0 bases and the J gene end by 5 bases; junction bases not matched to a gene: 12.

This clonotype was observed a few times. The genes are TRBV5-5 and TRBJ1-2; D is perhaps TRBD1 (5 bases). This CDR3 region has 14 residues. Germline CDR1 is SGHKS and CDR2 is YYEKEE (reference sequence). Trimming pared 6 bases from V and 8 bases from J, leaving 20 bases between. CDR3 protein: CASIWGPGSGGYTF. The CDR3 coding sequence is TGTGCCAGCATCTGGGGCCCGGGGTCGGGAGGCTACACCTTC.

The V call is TRBV11-2, the J call TRBJ2-7; the D gene is possibly TRBD1 (6 bases). In germline, CDR1 is SGHAT, CDR2 FQNNGV. Trimming removed 4 bases from V and 1 base from J, with 17 bases in between. This CDR3 contains 16 residues. CDR3 amino acids: CASSSGRGTGSYEQYF. The CDR3 DNA is TGTGCCAGCAGCTCGGGGAGAGGTACAGGGTCCTACGAGCAGTACTTC.